Presented here are 20 T cell receptor beta chains from one specimen sequenced in a study of cytomegalovirus exposure and HLA in healthy donors. PCR was performed using 60 Vbeta and 13 Jbeta primers. Repertoires were generated with immunoSEQ multiplex PCR, while TCRdb's copy carries only in-frame clones and drops some. The sample includes around 92,000 clones, approximately 80% of them seen just once. Sequenced material: PBMCs. These receptors originate from a man younger than 35 in good health and CMV-seronegative.

This clone came up once. Here the CDR3 reads CASRSYREPVEKLFF. CDR3 DNA: TGTGCCAGCAGGAGTTACAGGGAACCTGTTGAAAAACTGTTTTTT. V is TRBV6-6 and J is TRBJ1-4; the D gene is possibly TRBD1 (6 bases). The CDR3 contains 15 residues. Trimming removed 6 bases from V and 7 bases from J, with 18 bases in between. Germline lookup yields CDR1 MNHNY and CDR2 SVGAGI (reference sequence).

The chain joins TRBV6-1 to TRBJ1-1; TRBD1 aligns across 8 bases. Germline CDR1 MNHNS, CDR2 SASEGT. Trimming took 7 bases from V and 4 from J; bases not matched to a gene: 17. The CDR3 has 17 residues. Here the CDR3 DNA reads TGTGCCAGCACTGAGGGACAGGTTAAGGGTAGGATCACTGAAGCTTTCTTT. This translates into CASTEGQVKGRITEAFF.

Comments on this clone: At one of its ends the junction is not consistent with the germline gene, which may arise from a read error. The J gene is TRBJ1-2, the V gene TRBV6-1; D is unresolved. The CDR3 consists of 12 residues. Per germline, CDR1 MNHNS and CDR2 SASEGT. CDR3 sequence: CASREGREGYTF. Written as DNA, the CDR3 is TGTGCCAGCAGAGAAGGGAGAGAAGGCTACACCTTC.

The rearrangement uses TRBV6-1 and TRBJ1-1, with D unresolved. Germline V lookup: CDR1 MNHNS, CDR2 SASEGT. The V gene lost 1 base and the J gene lost 0 bases, with 9 bases spanning the gap. The CDR3 is made up of 15 amino acids. The CDR3 loop reads CASSEDGRMNTEAFF. CDR3 bases: TGTGCCAGCAGTGAAGACGGTCGTATGAACACTGAAGCTTTCTTT.

This sequence joins TRBV5-1 and TRBJ2-3; the match to TRBD1 covers 11 bases. The CDR3 is 18 residues long. J gave up 1 base and V 3 bases, and 10 bases lay outside the gene matches. Germline-derived CDR1 and CDR2 are SGHRS and YFSETQ. CDR3 sequence reads: CASSYTGQGALGTDTQYF. For the CDR3, the DNA is TGCGCCAGCAGCTACACCGGACAGGGGGCGCTCGGCACAGATACGCAGTATTTT.

The chain joins TRBV10-3 to TRBJ2-6; 7 positions agree with TRBD1. Germline CDR1 and CDR2: ENHRY and SYGVKD. The CDR3 length is 18 residues. V shed 2 bases, J shed 0 bases, and the junction held 7 bases outside the gene matches. The CDR3 DNA reads as TGTGCCATCAGTGAGAGTCGAAGGGGGCCCTCTGGGGCCAACGTCCTGACTTTC. Its protein is CAISESRRGPSGANVLTF.

This chain joins TRBV27 and TRBJ2-3; weak D call: TRBD2 (7 bases). In germline, CDR1 is MNHEY, CDR2 SMNVEV (reference sequence). The V end was cut by 7 bases, the J end by 2 bases, with 13 bases between. There are 14 residues in the CDR3. The DNA of the CDR3 is TGTGCCAGCAAGGGGGGGCCTCACACAGATACGCAGTATTTT. Its protein is CASKGGPHTDTQYF.

In DNA form, the CDR3 reads TGTGCCAGCAGCGTCAGCGGGGGCTCCTACGAGCAGTACTTC. Its translation: CASSVSGGSYEQYF. The chain uses TRBV9 and TRBJ2-7, with 8 bases fitting TRBD2. With 2 bases clipped from V and 0 bases from J, the junction kept 1 base outside the gene matches. The CDR3 covers 14 residues. CDR1 SGDLS and CDR2 YYNGEE come from the germline V gene.

The V gene is TRBV19, the J gene TRBJ2-1, with 8 nucleotides matching TRBD1. Losses at the gene ends were 5 bases for V and 4 bases for J; bases not matched to a gene: 4. CDR3 size: 14 residues. CDR1 is LNHDA, CDR2 SQIVND, per germline (reference sequence). The DNA of the CDR3 is TGTGCCAGTAGTTCCCGGACAGGGTACAATGAGCAGTTCTTC. Amino acid sequence: CASSSRTGYNEQFF.

The V gene is TRBV7-2, the J gene TRBJ1-1; possibly TRBD1 for D (5 bases). In germline, CDR1 is SGHTA, CDR2 FQGNSA. With 1 base removed from V and 4 bases from J, the gap between germline ends came to 16 bases. This CDR3 region has 16 residues. The DNA of the CDR3 is TGTGCCAGCAGCTTAGGGGGAGGCCGCGGGGGCACTGAAGCTTTCTTT. Translating gives CASSLGGGRGGTEAFF.

The V and J genes are TRBV5-4 and TRBJ2-3; TRBD2 agrees at 9 bases. Germline CDR1 and CDR2: SGHNT and YYREEE (reference sequence). J gave up 2 bases and V 3 bases, and 10 bases lay outside the gene matches. The CDR3 is 17 residues long. The CDR3 is CASSSKLAGASTDTQYF. The CDR3, as DNA: TGTGCCAGCAGCTCTAAATTAGCGGGGGCGTCCACAGATACGCAGTATTTT. The full variable domain, completed using reference TRBV5-4 and TRBJ2-3, is ETGVTQSPTHLIKTRGQQVTLRCSSQSGHNTVSWYQQALGQGPQFIFQYYREEENGRGNFPPRFSGLQFPNYSSELNVNALELDDSALYLCASSSKLAGASTDTQYFGPGTRLTVL.

This chain links TRBV10-1 with TRBJ2-7, with 9 bases fitting TRBD1. The CDR3 extends over 13 amino acids. The V gene's germline CDR1 is WNHNN and CDR2 SYGVQD (reference sequence). The V segment lost 5 bases and the J segment 6 bases; nucleotides outside the gene matches: 5. The CDR3 DNA is TGCGCCAGCAGTCCGGACAGGGGAAGCGAGCAGTACTTC. Encoded protein: CASSPDRGSEQYF.

This chain links TRBV6-5 with TRBJ2-1; D perhaps matches TRBD1 (5 bases). The germline V gene has CDR1 MNHEY and CDR2 SVGAGI. The germline V and J ends were trimmed by 6 bases and 4 bases, with 7 bases remaining between them. This CDR3 has 12 residues. The DNA of the CDR3 is TGTGCCAGCAGGGCAGGGTACAATGAGCAGTTCTTC. The encoded protein is CASRAGYNEQFF.

V and J are TRBV11-2 and TRBJ1-3; 10 bases map to TRBD1. V trimming: 10 bases; J trimming: 0 bases; junction bases outside the gene matches: 18. Germline V gene data show CDR1 as SGHAT and CDR2 as FQNNGV. CDR3 length equals 19 residues. The CDR3 spells CATTNRDRGVLSSGNTIYF. CDR3 in DNA: TGTGCCACTACGAACCGGGACAGGGGCGTCCTCTCCTCTGGAAACACCATATATTTT.

The rearrangement uses TRBV5-1 and TRBJ1-4; 7 positions match TRBD1. There are 15 residues in the CDR3. V lost 4 bases, J lost 5 bases, and 8 bases stayed unmatched. Germline V gene data show CDR1 as SGHRS and CDR2 as YFSETQ. As DNA, the CDR3 is TGCGCCAGCAGCATAAGGACAGGTGGGAATGAAAAACTGTTTTTT. This translates into CASSIRTGGNEKLFF.

J is TRBJ1-5 and V is TRBV10-3; 7 positions agree with TRBD1. CDR3 length: 16 residues. Germline CDR1 and CDR2: ENHRY and SYGVKD. V shed 6 bases, J shed 1 base, and the junction held 9 bases outside the gene matches. DNA for the CDR3: TGTGCCATCAGCCCCCGGGACAGCCTAAGCAATCAGCCCCAGCATTTT. Its protein product is CAISPRDSLSNQPQHF.

This clone has only a few counts. The chain links TRBV4-1 to TRBJ1-1; D remains ambiguous. Germline V gives CDR1 MGHRA, CDR2 YSYEKL. The CDR3 sequence is 17 residues long. V was trimmed by 0 bases and J by 0 bases, leaving 14 bases between them. The CDR3 loop reads CASSQEEADELNTEAFF. In nucleotides, the CDR3 is TGCGCCAGCAGCCAAGAGGAGGCAGACGAGTTGAACACTGAAGCTTTCTTT.

The chain combines TRBV9 with TRBJ2-1; 7 bases are shared with TRBD2. The CDR3 is 15 amino acids. CDR1 SGDLS and CDR2 YYNGEE come from the germline V gene. V dropped 0 bases and J dropped 7; count of bases not matched to a gene: 7. CDR3 region: CASSVEPLGGNEQFF. CDR3 in DNA: TGTGCCAGCAGCGTAGAACCCCTCGGGGGGAATGAGCAGTTCTTC.

The genes are TRBV6-4 and TRBJ2-3; D perhaps matches TRBD1 (6 bases). Trimming took 2 bases from V and 3 from J, leaving 15 bases between them. CDR3 length: 16 residues. The germline CDR1 and CDR2 sequences are MRHNA and SNTAGT. CDR3 region: CASSDPDSTGTDTQYF. For the CDR3, the DNA is TGTGCCAGCAGTGACCCTGACTCCACAGGGACAGATACGCAGTATTTT.

This clone has more than one count but fewer than ten. The chain combines TRBV28 with TRBJ1-6, with TRBD1 identical over 10 bases. The germline V gene encodes CDR1 MDHEN and CDR2 SYDVKM. Unmatched junction bases numbered 3, after V lost 6 bases and J lost 7 bases. CDR3 length: 14 amino acids. CDR3 in amino acids: CASSPGQGNSPLHF. The CDR3 bases are TGTGCCAGCAGCCCGGGACAGGGGAATTCACCCCTCCACTTT.